This entry features one T cell receptor beta chain sequence. The naive CD8 population came from CD45RO-negative cells selected for CCR7, without terminally differentiated effector memory CD45RA+ cells. The record originates from a study of shared clonotypes between healthy human individuals. As for the study in general: Donors had three CD4 naive, three CD4 memory, two CD8 naive and one CD8 memory plate apiece.

Clones were read by immunoSEQ multiplex PCR, and TCRdb kept only the in-frame ones, dropping some. The table includes approximately 2,000,000 clones, over 85% detected once. This CDR3 has 13 amino acids. CDR1 is MNHEY, CDR2 SMNVEV, per germline (reference sequence). Between the trimmed V and J ends, which lost 5 bases and 6 bases, there was a span of 14 bases. This sequence was found in a man younger than 35 in good health. Some clones in this sample may be carry-over from other donors' samples. The sample taken for sequencing was naive CD8+ T cells from PBMCs. The chain employs TRBV27 and TRBJ2-7, with D perhaps TRBD1 or TRBD2 (5 bases each). The CDR3 DNA reads as TGTGCCAGCAGTCCGGGGCCCCCGCGCGAGCAGTACTTC. Translating it yields CASSPGPPREQYF.